These 18 T cell receptor beta chains share one sample of origin, sequenced in a study of low-dose radiotherapy and immunotherapy resistance in tumors. The time point here: after trial treatment. Treatment noted: LDRT plus nivolumab, ipilimumab, low-dose cyclophosphamide and aspirin (RACIN trial). Both TCRalpha and TCRbeta chains were reverse transcribed with V-gene-specific primers. Amplification, which lasted 20 to 25 PCR cycles, used a constant-region primer and V-primer adapter to amplify TCRs. TCRdb ran MiXCR on the reads and lists one entry per CDR3 protein. The sample has approximately 100,000 distinct CDR3 sequences, around 21% seen once. This specimen was PBMCs, taken after low-dose radiotherapy plus immunotherapy. The receptors here all came from a male donor with prostate cancer.

In this sample, this clonotype turned up many times. The V and J genes are TRBV6-1 and TRBJ1-2; D unresolved. Per germline, CDR1 MNHNS and CDR2 SASEGT. Trimming removed 4 bases at V and 7 bases at J, with 16 bases between. The CDR3 sequence is 14 residues long. The CDR3 loop is CASSVGDPSGGYTF. As DNA, the CDR3 is TGTGCCAGCAGTGTTGGGGATCCCTCGGGTGGCTACACCTTC.

A note on this clonotype: This sequence is one base from a far larger clone and is likely a read error. This rearrangement joins TRBV6-5 to TRBJ2-2; maybe TRBD2 (5 bases). CDR1 is MNHEY, CDR2 SVGAGI, per germline. The CDR3 is made up of 15 amino acids. CDR3 sequence: CASSERTSTTGEPFF. The CDR3 bases are TGTGCCAGCAGCGAAAGGACGTCGACCACCGGGGAGCCGTTTTTT.

CDR3 bases: TGCGCCAGCAGCCAAGCTGGCGGTACTCCCTACGAGCAGTACTTC. Translated, it gives CASSQAGGTPYEQYF. The chain joins TRBV4-3 to TRBJ2-7; unclear D gene. This CDR3 has 15 residues. Germline assignment: CDR1 LGHNA and CDR2 YSLEER. The V and J ends lost 1 base and 2 bases respectively, with 12 bases between them.

The sample holds many counts of this clonotype. The rearrangement uses TRBV7-9 and TRBJ2-5; D remains unclear. The CDR3 is 12 residues long. The germline V gene encodes CDR1 SEHNR and CDR2 FQNEAQ (reference sequence). Trimming left V 4 bases short and J 2 bases short, with 5 bases between. The CDR3 sequence is CASSSLQETQYF. DNA of the CDR3: TGTGCCAGCAGCTCCCTTCAAGAGACCCAGTACTTC.

Comment on this clonotype: Here the CDR3 omits its conserved ending phenylalanine or tryptophan, so a read error is the likely source. The chain uses TRBV5-1 and TRBJ2-5; 14 positions match TRBD2. With the DNA end fitting TRBJ2-1 better, the J assignment may be wrong. Germline V gene lookup returns CDR1 SGHRS and CDR2 YFSETQ. This CDR3 is built from 18 residues. The CDR3 DNA follows: TGCGCCAGCAGCTTGGGAATGACTAGCGGGAGGGAGAACAATGAGCAGTTCTCC. Translating it yields CASSLGMTSGRENNEQFS.

This clonotype has more than one count but fewer than ten. The V gene is TRBV4-1, the J gene TRBJ2-1; a possible D gene is TRBD2 (7 bases). Trimming shortened V by 0 bases and J by 4 bases, and 13 bases separated the two germline ends. The CDR3 spans 16 residues. Germline CDR1 and CDR2: MGHRA and YSYEKL. CDR3 sequence: CASSQDPRGAYNEQFF. The CDR3 DNA reads TGCGCCAGCAGCCAAGACCCCCGGGGGGCTTACAATGAGCAGTTCTTC.

The chain carries TRBV20-1 and TRBJ2-1, with 10 bases fitting TRBD1. CDR1 is DFQATT, CDR2 SNEGSKA, per germline (reference sequence). V shed 3 bases, J shed 7 bases, and the junction held 12 bases outside the gene matches. This CDR3 contains 16 residues. The CDR3 DNA follows: TGCAGTGCTAGGGCCTTCTGGGACAGGGGCAGGAATGAGCAGTTCTTC. It encodes CSARAFWDRGRNEQFF.

In its sample, this clonotype was seen many times. The CDR3 coding sequence is TGCGCCAGCACTCCCTCAATTGCCCGAGGGGCGAACAATGAGCAGTTCTTC. Amino acids: CASTPSIARGANNEQFF. This rearrangement joins TRBV10-2 to TRBJ2-1, with D possibly being TRBD1 or TRBD2 (5 bases each). The CDR3 is made up of 17 amino acids. Germline V gene data show CDR1 as WSHSY and CDR2 as SAAADI. Trimming took 7 bases from V and 5 from J, leaving 24 bases between them.

The table lists this clonotype with many counts. This chain links TRBV4-1 with TRBJ1-2; D remains unclear. V dropped 3 bases and J dropped 2 bases, with 16 bases sitting between them. This CDR3 region has 16 residues. Germline CDR1 and CDR2: MGHRA and YSYEKL. In DNA, the CDR3 is TGCGCCAGCAGCCACGCCCTCGACCGACGGAACTATGGCTACACCTTC. The encoded protein is CASSHALDRRNYGYTF.

The gene calls are TRBV5-1 and TRBJ2-2, with D perhaps being TRBD1 or TRBD2 (5 bases each). V was clipped by 5 bases and J by 2 bases, with 13 bases between them. This CDR3 comprises 15 residues. Germline V gene data show CDR1 as SGHRS and CDR2 as YFSETQ. The CDR3 bases are TGCGCCAGCAGTCTCAGGGAGCTTAACACCGGGGAGCTGTTTTTT. This sequence encodes CASSLRELNTGELFF.

The V gene is TRBV12-3 or TRBV12-4, the J gene TRBJ2-3, with 8 nucleotides matching TRBD2. This CDR3 is built from 15 residues. J gave up 1 base and V 3 bases, and 3 bases lay outside the gene matches. The CDR3 spells CASSLRGVGTDTQYF. Written as DNA, the CDR3 is TGTGCCAGCAGTTTGCGGGGGGTTGGCACAGATACGCAGTATTTT.

This clonotype was recorded many times. The V gene is TRBV5-4, the J gene TRBJ2-5; unclear D gene. The CDR3 contains 13 residues. V gave up 0 bases and J gave up 5 bases, with 8 bases separating them. CDR1 SGHNT and CDR2 YYREEE come from the germline V gene (reference sequence). The CDR3 nucleotides are TGTGCCAGCAGCTTGGAGGGTTACGAGACCCAGTACTTC. Translating gives CASSLEGYETQYF.

There are many counts of this clonotype. The chain joins TRBV2 to TRBJ2-1, with 11 bases aligning to TRBD2. The CDR3 extends over 16 amino acids. Germline lookup yields CDR1 SNHLY and CDR2 FYNNEI. The J segment lost 4 bases and the V segment lost 1 base, leaving 3 bases of the junction unmatched. This chain's CDR3 is CASSEDRLAGYNEQFF. CDR3 nucleotide sequence: TGTGCCAGCAGTGAAGATAGACTAGCGGGGTACAATGAGCAGTTCTTC.

This clonotype was counted at least ten times. V and J are TRBV11-2 and TRBJ2-1, with TRBD2 identical over 11 bases. J lost 6 bases, V lost 1 base, and 2 bases had no gene match. Germline CDR1 is SGHAT and CDR2 is FQNNGV. The CDR3 has 15 amino acids. CDR3 bases: TGTGCCAGCAGCTTAGTAGCGGGGGGGCTCAATGAGCAGTTCTTC. It specifies CASSLVAGGLNEQFF.

This clonotype was recorded at least ten times. J is TRBJ1-5 and V is TRBV6-6; tentative D call: TRBD1 (6 bases). Looked up from germline, CDR1 is MNHNY and CDR2 is SVGAGI (reference sequence). This CDR3 spans 15 amino acids. Deletions cut 7 bases from V and 6 bases from J, with 19 bases between. The CDR3 DNA reads as TGTGCCAGCACCCCCCCGGGGGGGCTTCCTCAGCCCCAGCATTTT. Translated: CASTPPGGLPQPQHF.

This chain joins TRBV7-2 and TRBJ2-1; D not resolved. V was clipped by 1 base and J by 4 bases, with 14 bases between them. The germline gives CDR1 SGHTA, CDR2 FQGNSA. The CDR3 spans 16 residues. CDR3 region: CASSLVGRALYNEQFF. In DNA form, the CDR3 reads TGTGCCAGCAGCTTAGTGGGTCGGGCGCTATACAATGAGCAGTTCTTC.

This clonotype was counted ten times or more. This sequence joins TRBV19 and TRBJ2-6, with D possibly being TRBD1 (5 bases). CDR1 is LNHDA, CDR2 SQIVND, per germline (reference sequence). This CDR3 region has 19 residues. V was pared by 7 bases and J by 1 base, with 23 bases between. DNA for the CDR3: TGTGCCAGTACCCCTTCCCCCCCAGGGTTGCCATCTGGGGCCAACGTCCTGACTTTC. Protein product: CASTPSPPGLPSGANVLTF. Using reference TRBV19 and TRBJ2-6 for the parts outside the CDR3, the full variable domain is DGGITQSPKYLFRKEGQNVTLSCEQNLNHDAMYWYRQDPGQGLRLIYYSQIVNDFQKGDIAEGYSVSREKKESFPLTVTSAQKNPTAFYLCASTPSPPGLPSGANVLTFGAGSRLTVL.

Turning to this clonotype: The DNA is omitted, as the CDR3 cannot be located on it reliably, and the CDR3 follows TCRdb's listing. The chain combines TRBV5-1 with TRBJ2-1. Germline assignment: CDR1 SGHRS and CDR2 YFSETQ. 23 amino acids form the CDR3, both terminal residues included. The CDR3 spells CASPNQTSMYLCASTGSYNEQFF.